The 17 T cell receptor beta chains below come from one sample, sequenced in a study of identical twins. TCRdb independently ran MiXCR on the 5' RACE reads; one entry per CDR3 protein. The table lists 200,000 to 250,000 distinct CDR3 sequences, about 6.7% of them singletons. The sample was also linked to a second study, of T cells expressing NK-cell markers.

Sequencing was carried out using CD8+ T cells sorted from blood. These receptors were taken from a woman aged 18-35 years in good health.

The DNA of the CDR3 is TGTGCCAGCAGCGTAGCCCCAGGACAGGGGTACGAGCAGTACTTC. As protein: CASSVAPGQGYEQYF. The chain couples TRBV9 to TRBJ2-7, with 9 positions matching TRBD1. Unmatched junction bases numbered 5, after V lost 0 bases and J lost 4 bases. There are 15 residues in the CDR3. The germline V gene encodes CDR1 SGDLS and CDR2 YYNGEE.

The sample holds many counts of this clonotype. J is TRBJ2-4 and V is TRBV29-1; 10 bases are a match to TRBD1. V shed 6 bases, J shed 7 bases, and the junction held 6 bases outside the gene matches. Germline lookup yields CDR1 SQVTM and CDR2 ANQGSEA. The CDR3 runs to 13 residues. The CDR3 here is CSVGDRGENIQYF. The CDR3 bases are TGCAGCGTCGGGGACAGGGGAGAGAACATTCAGTACTTC. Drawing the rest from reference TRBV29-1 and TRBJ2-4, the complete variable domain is SAVISQKPSRDICQRGTSLTIQCQVDSQVTMMFWYRQQPGQSLTLIATANQGSEATYESGFVIDKFPISRPNLTFSTLTVSNMSPEDSSIYLCSVGDRGENIQYFGAGTRLSVL.

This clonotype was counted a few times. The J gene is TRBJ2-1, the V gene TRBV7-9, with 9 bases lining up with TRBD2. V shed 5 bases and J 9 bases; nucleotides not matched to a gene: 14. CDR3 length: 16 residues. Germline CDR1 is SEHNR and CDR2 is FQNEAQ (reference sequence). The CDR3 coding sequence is TGTGCCAGCAGCCGGACTAGGGGCGGGAGGGCCCGTGAGCAGTTCTTC. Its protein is CASSRTRGGRAREQFF.

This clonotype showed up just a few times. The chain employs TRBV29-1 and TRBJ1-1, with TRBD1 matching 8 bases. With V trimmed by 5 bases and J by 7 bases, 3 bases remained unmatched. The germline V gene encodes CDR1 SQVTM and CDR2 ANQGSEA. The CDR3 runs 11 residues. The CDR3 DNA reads TGCAGCGTTTGGACAGGGTTTGAAGCTTTCTTT. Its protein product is CSVWTGFEAFF.

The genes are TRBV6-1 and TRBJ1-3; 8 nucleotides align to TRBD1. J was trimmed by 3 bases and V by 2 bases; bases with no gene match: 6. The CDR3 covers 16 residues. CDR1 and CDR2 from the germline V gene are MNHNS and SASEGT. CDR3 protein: CASSELTGAGGNTIYF. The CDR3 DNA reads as TGTGCCAGCAGTGAACTGACAGGGGCAGGTGGAAACACCATATATTTT.

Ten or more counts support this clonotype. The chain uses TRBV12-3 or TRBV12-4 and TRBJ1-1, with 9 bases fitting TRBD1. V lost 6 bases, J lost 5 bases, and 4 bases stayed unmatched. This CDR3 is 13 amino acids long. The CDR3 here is CASSAGTGTEAFF. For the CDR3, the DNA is TGTGCCAGCAGCGCCGGGACAGGGACTGAAGCTTTCTTT.

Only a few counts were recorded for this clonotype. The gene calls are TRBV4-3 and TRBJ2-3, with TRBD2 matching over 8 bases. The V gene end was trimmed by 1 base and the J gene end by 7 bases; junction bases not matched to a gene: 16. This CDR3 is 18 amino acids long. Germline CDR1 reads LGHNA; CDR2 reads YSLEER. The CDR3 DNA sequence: TGCGCCAGCAGCCAAGGCATCCGGCGGGAGGCCCGGGATAATACGCAGTATTTT. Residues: CASSQGIRREARDNTQYF.

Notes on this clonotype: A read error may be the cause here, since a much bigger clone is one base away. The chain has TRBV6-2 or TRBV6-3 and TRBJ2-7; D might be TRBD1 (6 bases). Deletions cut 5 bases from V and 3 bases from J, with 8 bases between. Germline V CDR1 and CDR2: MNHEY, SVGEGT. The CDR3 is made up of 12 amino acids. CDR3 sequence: CASSGQNYEQYF. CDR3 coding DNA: TGTGCCAGCAGTGGACAGAACTACGAGCAGTACTTC.

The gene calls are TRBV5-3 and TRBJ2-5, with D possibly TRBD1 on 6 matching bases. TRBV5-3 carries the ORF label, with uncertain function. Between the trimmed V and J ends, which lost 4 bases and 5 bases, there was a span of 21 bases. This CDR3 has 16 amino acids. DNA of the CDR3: TGTGCCAGAAGCCCCATCGGGGCAGGGACAACGGAGACCCAGTACTTC. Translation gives CARSPIGAGTTETQYF.

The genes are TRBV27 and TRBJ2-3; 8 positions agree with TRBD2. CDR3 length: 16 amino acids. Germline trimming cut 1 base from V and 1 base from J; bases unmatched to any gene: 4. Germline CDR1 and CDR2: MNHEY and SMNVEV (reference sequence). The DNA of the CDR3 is TGTGCCAGCAGTTTATTCCCGGGAGGGGGCACAGATACGCAGTATTTT. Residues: CASSLFPGGGTDTQYF.

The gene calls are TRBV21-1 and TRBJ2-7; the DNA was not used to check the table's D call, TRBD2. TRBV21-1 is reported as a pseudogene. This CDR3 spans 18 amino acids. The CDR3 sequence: CASSTRYGLALNIYEQYF. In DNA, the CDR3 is TGTGCCAGCAGCACCCGATATGGACTAGCTCTTAATATATACGAGCAGTACTTC.

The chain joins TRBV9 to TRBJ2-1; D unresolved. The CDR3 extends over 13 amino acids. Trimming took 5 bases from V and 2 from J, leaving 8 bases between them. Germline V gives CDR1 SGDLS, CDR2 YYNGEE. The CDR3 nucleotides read TGTGCCAGCAGTAACAGCGCCTACAATGAGCAGTTCTTC. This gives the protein CASSNSAYNEQFF.

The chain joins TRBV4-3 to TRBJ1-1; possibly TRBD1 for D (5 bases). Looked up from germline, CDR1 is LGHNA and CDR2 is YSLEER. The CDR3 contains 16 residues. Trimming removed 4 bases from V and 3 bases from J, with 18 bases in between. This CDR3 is CASSPSGQGWYTEAFF. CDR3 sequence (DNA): TGCGCCAGCAGCCCTTCAGGGCAGGGATGGTACACTGAAGCTTTCTTT.

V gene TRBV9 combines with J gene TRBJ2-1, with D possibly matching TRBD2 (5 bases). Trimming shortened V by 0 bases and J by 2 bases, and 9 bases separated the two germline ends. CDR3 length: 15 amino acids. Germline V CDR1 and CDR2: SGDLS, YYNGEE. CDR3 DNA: TGTGCCAGCAGCGTAGTCTCGGGAACCTACAATGAGCAGTTCTTC. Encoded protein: CASSVVSGTYNEQFF.

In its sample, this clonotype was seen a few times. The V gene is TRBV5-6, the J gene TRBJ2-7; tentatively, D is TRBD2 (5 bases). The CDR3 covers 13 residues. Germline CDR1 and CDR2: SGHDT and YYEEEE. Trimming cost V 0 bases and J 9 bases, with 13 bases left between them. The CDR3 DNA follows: TGTGCCAGCAGCTTGGAATTAGAAGAGGGGCAGTACTTC. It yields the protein CASSLELEEGQYF.

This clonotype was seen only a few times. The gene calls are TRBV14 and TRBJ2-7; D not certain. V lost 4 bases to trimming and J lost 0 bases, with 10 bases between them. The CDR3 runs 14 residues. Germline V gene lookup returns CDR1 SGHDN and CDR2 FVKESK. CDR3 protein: CASSPIWPSYEQYF. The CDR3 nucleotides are TGTGCCAGCAGCCCGATATGGCCCTCCTACGAGCAGTACTTC.

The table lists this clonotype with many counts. Written as DNA, the CDR3 is TGCAGCGGCTTACCGGGAGTAAAAGTGTCAGATACGCAGTATTTT. Translating gives CSGLPGVKVSDTQYF. J is TRBJ2-3 and V is TRBV29-1; a possible D gene is TRBD2 (6 bases). This CDR3 spans 15 amino acids. Germline assignment: CDR1 SQVTM and CDR2 ANQGSEA. Trimming stripped 7 bases from V and 4 bases from J, with 21 bases between.